Listed here are 18 T cell receptor beta chains from one sample, sequenced in a study of shared T cell receptors in the human thymus. Assay: immunoSEQ multiplex PCR; the TCRdb copy retains only in-frame clones and omits some. The sample contains more than 550,000 clones, more than 70% of which appear only once. These sequences were also reported in another study, on human thymus T cells.

The specimen sequenced was thymocytes. All receptors come from a boy younger than two with a congenital heart defect.

V and J are TRBV4-3 and TRBJ2-7, with D perhaps matching TRBD1 (5 bases). Germline V gene lookup returns CDR1 LGHNA and CDR2 YSLEER. The CDR3 has 17 amino acids. Trimming shortened V by 0 bases and J by 2 bases, and 17 bases separated the two germline ends. Written as DNA, the CDR3 is TGCGCCAGCAGCCAAGATCCCCCCCAGACAGACCCCTACGAGCAGTACTTC. Protein sequence: CASSQDPPQTDPYEQYF.

This chain joins TRBV5-1 and TRBJ2-7; 8 nucleotides align to TRBD2. Germline-derived CDR1 and CDR2 are SGHRS and YFSETQ. V dropped 0 bases and J dropped 0; count of bases not matched to a gene: 11. The CDR3 contains 18 residues. CDR3 amino acids: CASSLAKWRGAHSYEQYF. DNA of the CDR3: TGCGCCAGCAGCTTGGCCAAGTGGCGGGGGGCCCACTCCTACGAGCAGTACTTC.

The chain recombines TRBV5-6 with TRBJ2-3; TRBD2 aligns across 7 bases. This CDR3 spans 15 amino acids. Per the germline V gene, CDR1 is SGHDT and CDR2 is YYEEEE. V trimming: 4 bases; J trimming: 3 bases; junction bases outside the gene matches: 8. CDR3 loop: CASSRVREMTDTQYF. CDR3 bases: TGTGCCAGCAGCCGGGTGCGGGAGATGACAGATACGCAGTATTTT.

The chain couples TRBV7-9 to TRBJ2-5, with TRBD2 identical over 10 bases. J gave up 5 bases and V 3 bases, and 9 bases lay outside the gene matches. Germline V gene data show CDR1 as SEHNR and CDR2 as FQNEAQ (reference sequence). The CDR3 runs 16 residues. The CDR3 region is CASSFILAGVQETQYF. The CDR3 DNA follows: TGTGCCAGCAGCTTTATTCTAGCGGGGGTCCAGGAGACCCAGTACTTC.

In this sample, this clone turned up once. This rearrangement joins TRBV6-5 to TRBJ2-2; D is uncertain. V was cut by 0 bases and J by 6 bases, with 11 bases left in between. CDR1 and CDR2 from the germline V gene are MNHEY and SVGAGI. This CDR3 spans 15 amino acids. The CDR3: CASSYSHSNAGELFF. CDR3 nucleotides: TGTGCCAGCAGTTACTCGCACAGCAACGCCGGGGAGCTGTTTTTT.

The chain couples TRBV14 to TRBJ2-7, with D possibly TRBD2 on 6 matching bases. Germline V lookup: CDR1 SGHDN, CDR2 FVKESK. CDR3 length: 14 residues. Between the trimmed V and J ends, which lost 3 bases and 3 bases, there was a span of 12 bases. CDR3 DNA: TGTGCCAGCAGCCAGGGGGTAGCGGACTACGAGCAGTACTTC. Encoded protein: CASSQGVADYEQYF.

This rearrangement joins TRBV13 to TRBJ2-5; D may be TRBD2 (5 bases). This CDR3 has 15 amino acids. Germline V gene data show CDR1 as PRHDT and CDR2 as FYEKMQ (reference sequence). V was trimmed by 0 bases and J by 1 base, leaving 9 bases between them. CDR3 nucleotides: TGTGCCAGCAGCTTAGGGGCGGGTATCCAAGAGACCCAGTACTTC. Protein: CASSLGAGIQETQYF.

The J gene is TRBJ1-2, the V gene TRBV29-1; D gene uncertain. In germline, CDR1 is SQVTM, CDR2 ANQGSEA. V lost 6 bases, J lost 4 bases, and 12 bases lay in between. This CDR3 has 12 amino acids. The CDR3 DNA is TGCAGCGTGGCGGGCAGCGTCTATGGCTACACCTTC. It yields the protein CSVAGSVYGYTF.

The chain carries TRBV18 and TRBJ2-3; TRBD2 agrees at 8 bases. This CDR3 contains 16 residues. Trimming took 3 bases from V and 2 from J; bases not matched to a gene: 7. Germline V gives CDR1 KGHSH, CDR2 LQKENI. As DNA, the CDR3 is TGTGCCAGCTCACCCACTACTAGCGGCTACACAGATACGCAGTATTTT. Its protein product is CASSPTTSGYTDTQYF.

The rearrangement links TRBV5-1 to TRBJ1-1; 7 positions match TRBD1. Trimming cost V 4 bases and J 0 bases; bases outside gene matches: 6. The CDR3 is 15 amino acids. From germline, CDR1 is SGHRS and CDR2 YFSETQ. The CDR3 bases are TGCGCCAGCAGCGTGGGACAGCACATGAACACTGAAGCTTTCTTT. The encoded protein is CASSVGQHMNTEAFF.

The chain combines TRBV5-5 with TRBJ1-1; tentative D call: TRBD1 (5 bases). Germline V gene data show CDR1 as SGHKS and CDR2 as YYEKEE (reference sequence). The CDR3 length is 13 residues. Deletions cut 3 bases from V and 5 bases from J, with 11 bases between. DNA for the CDR3: TGTGCCAGCAGCTGGACACGGCCGACTGAAGCTTTCTTT. Translated: CASSWTRPTEAFF.

The J gene is TRBJ2-3, the V gene TRBV6-6; TRBD1 matches 8 bases. This CDR3 spans 15 amino acids. With 5 bases clipped from V and 0 bases from J, the junction kept 4 bases outside the gene matches. Germline V gives CDR1 MNHNY, CDR2 SVGAGI (reference sequence). CDR3 sequence (DNA): TGTGCCAGCAGTACCGGACAGGGCAGCACAGATACGCAGTATTTT. It is translated as CASSTGQGSTDTQYF.

This clone was observed once. The chain couples TRBV15 to TRBJ1-1; possible D gene TRBD1, 6 bases. Trimming left V 5 bases short and J 1 base short, with 20 bases between. CDR3 length equals 17 residues. Germline V gene sequence: CDR1 LNHNV, CDR2 YYDKDF (reference sequence). The CDR3: CATSAPGARNRNTEAFF. DNA for the CDR3: TGTGCCACCAGCGCCCCAGGGGCCAGGAACAGGAACACTGAAGCTTTCTTT.

V usage is TRBV28 and J usage is TRBJ1-2; tentatively, D is TRBD1 (6 bases). Germline CDR1 is MDHEN and CDR2 is SYDVKM. This CDR3 spans 15 amino acids. Trimming removed 4 bases from V and 2 bases from J, with 14 bases in between. CDR3 residues: CASSYLPGDNYGYTF. CDR3 bases: TGTGCCAGCAGTTATCTGCCAGGGGACAACTATGGCTACACCTTC.

This clone was observed a few times. The chain combines TRBV14 with TRBJ1-1, with D unclear. The CDR3 is 15 amino acids. V was shortened by 0 bases and J by 1 base, with 9 bases between the two germline ends. Germline CDR1 SGHDN, CDR2 FVKESK. CDR3 nucleotide sequence: TGTGCCAGCAGCCAAGATTGGGAGGGGAACACTGAAGCTTTCTTT. It codes for CASSQDWEGNTEAFF.

The V gene is TRBV30, the J gene TRBJ1-2, with D unresolved. V dropped 2 bases and J dropped 3 bases, with 10 bases sitting between them. Germline V CDR1 and CDR2: GTSNPN, SVGIG (reference sequence). The CDR3 extends over 13 amino acids. CDR3 residues: CAWSLRRDYGYTF. CDR3 nucleotide sequence: TGTGCCTGGAGTCTCCGGAGGGACTATGGCTACACCTTC.

The CDR3 DNA sequence: TGTGCCAGCAGCCGGTCCCCAGGGGACAATGAGCAGTTCTTC. It codes for CASSRSPGDNEQFF. V usage is TRBV5-5 and J usage is TRBJ2-1, with D maybe TRBD1 (6 bases). Trimming removed 4 bases from V and 5 bases from J, with 13 bases in between. The length of the CDR3 is 14 residues. CDR1 is SGHKS and CDR2 is YYEKEE in the germline V gene (reference sequence).

V and J are TRBV19 and TRBJ1-2; D not certain. CDR1 is LNHDA and CDR2 is SQIVND in the germline V gene (reference sequence). Trimming left V 5 bases short and J 6 bases short, with 16 bases between. The CDR3 is 14 residues long. CDR3 amino acids: CASSPLQKMDGYTF. The CDR3 DNA reads TGTGCCAGTAGTCCATTACAGAAGATGGATGGCTACACCTTC. Drawing the rest from reference TRBV19 and TRBJ1-2, the complete variable domain is DGGITQSPKYLFRKEGQNVTLSCEQNLNHDAMYWYRQDPGQGLRLIYYSQIVNDFQKGDIAEGYSVSREKKESFPLTVTSAQKNPTAFYLCASSPLQKMDGYTFGSGTRLTVV.